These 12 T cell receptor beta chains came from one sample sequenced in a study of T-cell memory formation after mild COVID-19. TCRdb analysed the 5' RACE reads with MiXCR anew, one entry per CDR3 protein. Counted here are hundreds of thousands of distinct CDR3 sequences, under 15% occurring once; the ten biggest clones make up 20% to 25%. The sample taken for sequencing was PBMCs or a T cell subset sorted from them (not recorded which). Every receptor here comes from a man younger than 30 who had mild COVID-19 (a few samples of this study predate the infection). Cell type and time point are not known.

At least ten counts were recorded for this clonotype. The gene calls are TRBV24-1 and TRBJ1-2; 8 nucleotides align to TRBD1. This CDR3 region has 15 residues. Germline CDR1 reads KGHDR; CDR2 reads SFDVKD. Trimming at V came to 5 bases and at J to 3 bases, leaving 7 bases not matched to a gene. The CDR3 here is CATSAWTGSDYGYTF. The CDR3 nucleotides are TGTGCCACCAGTGCCTGGACAGGGTCCGACTATGGCTACACCTTC.

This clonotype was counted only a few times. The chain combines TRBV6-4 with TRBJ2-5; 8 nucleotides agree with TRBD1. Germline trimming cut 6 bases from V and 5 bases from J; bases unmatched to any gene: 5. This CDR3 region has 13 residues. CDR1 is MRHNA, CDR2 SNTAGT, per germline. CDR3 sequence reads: CASSARQGETQYF. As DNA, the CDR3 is TGTGCCAGCAGCGCAAGACAGGGGGAGACCCAGTACTTC.

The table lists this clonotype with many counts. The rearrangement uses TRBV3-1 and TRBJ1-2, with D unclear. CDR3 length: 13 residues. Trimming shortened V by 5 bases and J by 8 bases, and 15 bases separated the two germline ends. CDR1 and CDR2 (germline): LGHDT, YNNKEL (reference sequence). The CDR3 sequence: CASSYTAFEGYTF. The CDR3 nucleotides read TGTGCCAGCAGCTACACGGCGTTTGAGGGCTACACCTTC.

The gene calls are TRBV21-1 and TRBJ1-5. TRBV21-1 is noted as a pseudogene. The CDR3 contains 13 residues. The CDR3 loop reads CASSKGGYQPQHF. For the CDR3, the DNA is TGTGCCAGCAGCAAAGGAGGTTATCAGCCCCAGCATTTT.

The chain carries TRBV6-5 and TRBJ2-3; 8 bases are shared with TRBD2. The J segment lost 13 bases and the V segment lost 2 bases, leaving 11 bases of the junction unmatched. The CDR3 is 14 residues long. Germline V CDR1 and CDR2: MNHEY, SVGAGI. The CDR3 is CASSYGGLDREKYF. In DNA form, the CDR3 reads TGTGCCAGCAGTTACGGGGGACTAGACCGGGAAAAGTATTTT.

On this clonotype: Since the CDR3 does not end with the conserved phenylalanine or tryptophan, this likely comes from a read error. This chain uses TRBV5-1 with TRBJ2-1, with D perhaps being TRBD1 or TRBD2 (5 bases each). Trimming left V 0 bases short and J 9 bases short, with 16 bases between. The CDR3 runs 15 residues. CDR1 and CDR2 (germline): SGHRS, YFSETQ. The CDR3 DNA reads TGCGCCAGCAGCTTGGTGCAGGGAGTTCTCAGTGAGCAGTTCCTC. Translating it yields CASSLVQGVLSEQFL.

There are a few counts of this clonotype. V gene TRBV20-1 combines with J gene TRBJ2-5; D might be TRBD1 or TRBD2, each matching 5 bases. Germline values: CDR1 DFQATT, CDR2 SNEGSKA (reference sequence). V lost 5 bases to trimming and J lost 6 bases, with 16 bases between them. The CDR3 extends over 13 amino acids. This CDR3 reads CSAGDLGEKTQYF. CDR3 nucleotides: TGCAGTGCTGGGGACCTAGGGGAAAAGACCCAGTACTTC.

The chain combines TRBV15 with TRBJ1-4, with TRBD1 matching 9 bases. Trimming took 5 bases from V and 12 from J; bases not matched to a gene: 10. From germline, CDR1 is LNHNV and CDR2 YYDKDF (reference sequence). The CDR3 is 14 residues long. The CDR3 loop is CATSGRQGVEELFF. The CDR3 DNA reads TGTGCCACCAGCGGCCGACAGGGGGTTGAGGAACTGTTTTTT.

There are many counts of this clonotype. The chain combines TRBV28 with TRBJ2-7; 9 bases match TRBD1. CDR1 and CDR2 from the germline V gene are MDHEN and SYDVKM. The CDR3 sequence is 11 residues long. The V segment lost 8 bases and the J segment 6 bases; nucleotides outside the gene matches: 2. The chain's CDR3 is CASGQGPEQYF. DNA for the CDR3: TGTGCCAGCGGACAGGGGCCCGAGCAGTACTTC.

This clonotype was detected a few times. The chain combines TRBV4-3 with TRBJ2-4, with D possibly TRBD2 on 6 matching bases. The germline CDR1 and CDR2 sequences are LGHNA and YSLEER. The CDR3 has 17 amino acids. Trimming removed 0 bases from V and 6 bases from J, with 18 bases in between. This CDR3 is CASSQEVAGGLGNIQYF. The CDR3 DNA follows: TGCGCCAGCAGCCAAGAAGTCGCAGGAGGGCTGGGAAACATTCAGTACTTC.

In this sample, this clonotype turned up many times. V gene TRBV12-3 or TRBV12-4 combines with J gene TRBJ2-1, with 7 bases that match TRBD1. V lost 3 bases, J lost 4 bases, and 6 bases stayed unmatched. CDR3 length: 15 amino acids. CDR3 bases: TGTGCCAGCAGTTTCGACAGGGCGAGGTACAATGAGCAGTTCTTC. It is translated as CASSFDRARYNEQFF.

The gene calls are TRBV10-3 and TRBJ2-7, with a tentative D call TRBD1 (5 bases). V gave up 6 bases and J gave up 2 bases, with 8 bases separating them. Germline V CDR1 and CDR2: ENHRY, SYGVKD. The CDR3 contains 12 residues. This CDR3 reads CAISAGPYEQYF. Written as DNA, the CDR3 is TGTGCCATCAGCGCAGGGCCCTACGAGCAGTACTTC.